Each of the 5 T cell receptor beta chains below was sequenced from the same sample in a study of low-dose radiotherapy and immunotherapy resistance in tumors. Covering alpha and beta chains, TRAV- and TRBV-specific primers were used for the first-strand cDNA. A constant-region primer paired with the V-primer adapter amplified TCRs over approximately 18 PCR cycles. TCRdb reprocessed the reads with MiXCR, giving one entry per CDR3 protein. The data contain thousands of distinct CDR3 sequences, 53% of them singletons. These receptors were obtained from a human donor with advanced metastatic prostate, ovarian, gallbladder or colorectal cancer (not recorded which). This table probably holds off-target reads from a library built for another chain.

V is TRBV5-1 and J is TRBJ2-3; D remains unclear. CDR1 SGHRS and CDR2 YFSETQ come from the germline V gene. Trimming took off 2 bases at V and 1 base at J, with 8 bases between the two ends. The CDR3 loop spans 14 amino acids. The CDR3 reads CASSFRAGTDTQYF. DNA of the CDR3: TGCGCCAGCAGCTTCCGGGCAGGCACAGATACGCAGTATTTT.

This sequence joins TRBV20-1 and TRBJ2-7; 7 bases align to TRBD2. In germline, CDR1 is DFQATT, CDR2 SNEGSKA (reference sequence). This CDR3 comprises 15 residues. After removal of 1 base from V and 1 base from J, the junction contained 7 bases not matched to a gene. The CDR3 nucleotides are TGCAGTGCTAGAGGAGGGACTACCGCTTCCTACGAGCAGTACTTC. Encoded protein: CSARGGTTASYEQYF.

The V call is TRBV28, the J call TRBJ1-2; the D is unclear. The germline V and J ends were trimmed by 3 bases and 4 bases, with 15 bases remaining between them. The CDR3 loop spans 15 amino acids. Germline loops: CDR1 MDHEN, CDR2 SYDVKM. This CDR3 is CASSFISQPLYGYTF. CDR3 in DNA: TGTGCCAGCAGTTTCATTTCCCAGCCCCTCTATGGCTACACCTTC.

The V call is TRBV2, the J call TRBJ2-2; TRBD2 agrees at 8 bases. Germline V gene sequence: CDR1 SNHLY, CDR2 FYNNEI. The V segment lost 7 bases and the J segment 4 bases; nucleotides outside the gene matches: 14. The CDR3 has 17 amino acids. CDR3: CASTTASGGEITGELFF. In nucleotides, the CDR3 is TGTGCCAGCACCACGGCCTCGGGGGGGGAAATCACCGGGGAGCTGTTTTTT.

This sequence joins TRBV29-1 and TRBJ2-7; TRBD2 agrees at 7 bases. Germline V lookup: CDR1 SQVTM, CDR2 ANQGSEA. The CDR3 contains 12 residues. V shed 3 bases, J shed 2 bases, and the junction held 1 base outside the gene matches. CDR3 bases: TGCAGCGTTGAGGGAGGGGCCTACGAGCAGTACTTC. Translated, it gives CSVEGGAYEQYF.